This T cell receptor beta chain was identified during a study of cytomegalovirus exposure and HLA in healthy donors. Germline CDR1 is SGHDT and CDR2 is YYEEEE. Trimming removed 2 bases at V and 4 bases at J, with 13 bases between. This CDR3 is 15 amino acids long. Findings and limits, study-wide: Subsequent analysis of the 120 or so validation repertoires found a tendency for first-cohort TCR clusters to co-occur.

The assay was immunoSEQ multiplex PCR, and TCRdb's table has in-frame clones only and misses some. The table shows around 150,000 clones, with nearly 90% occurring only once. The donors were part of the validation cohort of roughly 110 subjects. That cohort was separate from the first cohort, which comprised some 670 subjects. Remarks on this clone: Its target is unknown.

The V gene is TRBV5-6, the J gene TRBJ2-1, with D possibly TRBD2 on 5 matching bases. Sequences were obtained from PBMCs. The source of this sequence is a young woman in good health and CMV-seropositive. CDR3 amino acids: CASSLGTGWYNEQFF. As DNA, the CDR3 is TGTGCCAGCAGCTTAGGAACGGGATGGTACAATGAGCAGTTCTTC.